The clone carrying this TCR beta chain has more than one count but fewer than ten. The V gene's germline CDR1 is MNHEY and CDR2 SMNVEV (reference sequence). V lost 7 bases, J lost 3 bases, and 10 bases stayed unmatched. The CDR3 totals 16 residues. This sample is part of a study of blood T cells in healthy people across ages. A second PCR of 7 to 11 cycles used a sample-barcoded 5' primer and a J-beta primer mix. Each CDR3 protein gets one entry after TCRdb re-called the 5' RACE reads with MiXCR. The table has approximately 800,000 distinct CDR3 sequences, around 36% seen once. This TCR came from a man between 18 and 29 years old in good health. The sequencing input was blood. The chain employs TRBV27 and TRBJ2-1, with TRBD1 matching 9 bases. CDR3 nucleotides: TGTGCCAGCACCCACCGACAGGGGGGCTACTACAATGAGCAGTTCTTC. The encoded protein is CASTHRQGGYYNEQFF.